The rows below give T cell receptor beta chains drawn from one sample of a study of blood T cell repertoires in COVID-19. This table comes from immunoSEQ multiplex PCR, and its TCRdb copy is limited to in-frame clones, with some not included. Of some 150,000 clones in the sample, about four fifths were seen once. The sequenced material came from peripheral blood. These receptors were obtained from an elderly woman with acute or convalescent COVID-19. Each CDR3 is given with its conserved first and last residue. Each record gives: CDR3 DNA, CDR3 protein, clone size, J gene, V gene, D gene. A D gene is named only where the DNA matches it firmly. Not all rows give a size; the values are once, few, many and, for expanded clones, a class.

CDR3 DNA: TGTGCCAGCAGTTCAGGACAGGGAAACACTGAAGCTTTCTTT
CDR3 protein: CASSSGQGNTEAFF
clone size: -
J gene: TRBJ1-1
V gene: TRBV27
D gene: TRBD1

CDR3 DNA: TGCGCCAGCAGCTTGGCTCGACAGGGGGCGAATTCACCCCTCCACTTT
CDR3 protein: CASSLARQGANSPLHF
clone size: -
J gene: TRBJ1-6
V gene: TRBV5-1
D gene: TRBD1

CDR3 DNA: TGTGCCAGCACCCCTCCCTGGGGCATCGGTTCACCCCTCCACTTT
CDR3 protein: CASTPPWGIGSPLHF
clone size: -
J gene: TRBJ1-6
V gene: TRBV2
D gene: -

CDR3 DNA: TGTGCCAGCGGTTCCGTCGGGGGGGGGAACACCGGGGAGCTGTTTTTT
CDR3 protein: CASGSVGGGNTGELFF
clone size: -
J gene: TRBJ2-2
V gene: TRBV5-4
D gene: TRBD2

CDR3 DNA: TGTGCCAGCAGTGGCGGGCCTCCCGTCGAGCAGTACTTC
CDR3 protein: CASSGGPPVEQYF
clone size: -
J gene: TRBJ2-7
V gene: TRBV28
D gene: -

CDR3 DNA: TGTGCCAGCAGCTTGGATGGGACTCGCTACGAGCAGTACTTC
CDR3 protein: CASSLDGTRYEQYF
clone size: -
J gene: TRBJ2-7
V gene: TRBV5-4
D gene: -

CDR3 DNA: TGTGCCAGCAGTCGAAGACAGGGGACCTACGAGCAGTACTTC
CDR3 protein: CASSRRQGTYEQYF
clone size: -
J gene: TRBJ2-7
V gene: TRBV27
D gene: TRBD1

CDR3 DNA: TGTGCCAGCAGCTCCGGGGCCGGGACAGGGGCTCACGAGCAGTACTTC
CDR3 protein: CASSSGAGTGAHEQYF
clone size: -
J gene: TRBJ2-7
V gene: TRBV7-8
D gene: TRBD1

CDR3 DNA: TGTGCCAGCACGCGAACGACCTACGAGCAGTACTTC
CDR3 protein: CASTRTTYEQYF
clone size: -
J gene: TRBJ2-7
V gene: TRBV2
D gene: -

CDR3 DNA: TGTGCCAGCAGCGGCCAGGGGGCCAACTATGGCTACACCTTC
CDR3 protein: CASSGQGANYGYTF
clone size: -
J gene: TRBJ1-2
V gene: TRBV9
D gene: TRBD1

CDR3 DNA: TGTGCCAGCAGTTTGAGTCAACGTGGCTACACCTTC
CDR3 protein: CASSLSQRGYTF
clone size: few
J gene: TRBJ1-2
V gene: TRBV28
D gene: -

CDR3 DNA: TGTGCCAGCAGTGAAGCGCGTATAGGGGTCACTGAAGCTTTCTTT
CDR3 protein: CASSEARIGVTEAFF
clone size: -
J gene: TRBJ1-1
V gene: TRBV6-1
D gene: -

CDR3 DNA: TGTGCCTGGAGTGTTGGCGGGAATCAGCCCCAGCATTTT
CDR3 protein: CAWSVGGNQPQHF
clone size: -
J gene: TRBJ1-5
V gene: TRBV30
D gene: -

CDR3 DNA: TGTGCCAGTCCGCCGGGTGGGTCTAAGGTGGCAGATACGCAGTATTTT
CDR3 protein: CASPPGGSKVADTQYF
clone size: -
J gene: TRBJ2-3
V gene: TRBV28
D gene: -

CDR3 DNA: TGTGCCAGCAGTGAAGTTTGGGGCTTATCCTACGAGCAGTACTTC
CDR3 protein: CASSEVWGLSYEQYF
clone size: -
J gene: TRBJ2-7
V gene: TRBV6-1
D gene: -

CDR3 DNA: TGTGCCAGCAGCCAAGCCGGGACTAGCGGGATGGAGCAGTACTTC
CDR3 protein: CASSQAGTSGMEQYF
clone size: -
J gene: TRBJ2-7
V gene: TRBV14
D gene: TRBD2

CDR3 DNA: TGCGCCAGCAGCCATTACGGGGGGCAAGAGACCCAGTACTTC
CDR3 protein: CASSHYGGQETQYF
clone size: few
J gene: TRBJ2-5
V gene: TRBV4-1
D gene: TRBD2

CDR3 DNA: TGTGCCAGCAGCCAGGGCGGGAGCCACGGTAGGGGCCAGTACTTC
CDR3 protein: CASSQGGSHGRGQYF
clone size: -
J gene: TRBJ2-5
V gene: TRBV3-1/TRBV3-2
D gene: TRBD2

CDR3 DNA: TGTGCCACCAAGCCGGCAGGCGTGAACACCGGGGAGCTGTTTTTT
CDR3 protein: CATKPAGVNTGELFF
clone size: once
J gene: TRBJ2-2
V gene: TRBV19
D gene: -

CDR3 DNA: TGTGCCAGCAGTTACTCTGCAGTCATGAACACTGAAGCTTTCTTT
CDR3 protein: CASSYSAVMNTEAFF
clone size: -
J gene: TRBJ1-1
V gene: TRBV6-5
D gene: -

CDR3 DNA: TGTGCCAGCACGAGACAGGGGGCAAATGAGCAGTTCTTC
CDR3 protein: CASTRQGANEQFF
clone size: -
J gene: TRBJ2-1
V gene: TRBV12-3/TRBV12-4
D gene: TRBD1

CDR3 DNA: TGCGCCAGCAGCCCTGGGGCTACCCCGCGGGAGACCCAGTACTTC
CDR3 protein: CASSPGATPRETQYF
clone size: once
J gene: TRBJ2-5
V gene: TRBV5-1
D gene: -

CDR3 DNA: TGCGCCAGCAGCTTTGACCCAGGGAAACCCTACGAGCAGTACTTC
CDR3 protein: CASSFDPGKPYEQYF
clone size: -
J gene: TRBJ2-7
V gene: TRBV5-1
D gene: -

CDR3 DNA: TGTGCTAGCCGGGAGGGCCTGAGCTCCTACAATGAGCAGTTCTTC
CDR3 protein: CASREGLSSYNEQFF
clone size: few
J gene: TRBJ2-1
V gene: TRBV12-5
D gene: TRBD2

CDR3 DNA: TGTGCCAGCAGCCCTCTCAAGGGCGGGGGACGCGAGCAGTTCTTC
CDR3 protein: CASSPLKGGGREQFF
clone size: few
J gene: TRBJ2-1
V gene: TRBV7-9
D gene: TRBD2

CDR3 DNA: TGTGCCAGCAGTTTAGGCGTCGCCTACGAGCAGTACTTC
CDR3 protein: CASSLGVAYEQYF
clone size: -
J gene: TRBJ2-7
V gene: TRBV12-3/TRBV12-4
D gene: -

CDR3 DNA: TGTGCCAGCAGTGAAGTGTTCGGCACAGATACGCAGTATTTT
CDR3 protein: CASSEVFGTDTQYF
clone size: -
J gene: TRBJ2-3
V gene: TRBV6-1
D gene: -

CDR3 DNA: TGTGCCATCAGTGAGGTCAGGGTGGCTGTCAATGAGCAGTTCTTC
CDR3 protein: CAISEVRVAVNEQFF
clone size: -
J gene: TRBJ2-1
V gene: TRBV10-3
D gene: -

CDR3 DNA: TGTGCCAGCAGCTTATTCGCGGGGGTTAGGGGGGAGCAGTACTTC
CDR3 protein: CASSLFAGVRGEQYF
clone size: -
J gene: TRBJ2-7
V gene: TRBV7-2
D gene: -

CDR3 DNA: TGTGCCAGCAGCCGAGGGACAGGGGTAGGTAATTCACCCCTCCACTTT
CDR3 protein: CASSRGTGVGNSPLHF
clone size: -
J gene: TRBJ1-6
V gene: TRBV3-1/TRBV3-2
D gene: TRBD1

CDR3 DNA: TGTGCCAGCAGCCATTTACTAGGCCATAACTATGGCTACACCTTC
CDR3 protein: CASSHLLGHNYGYTF
clone size: -
J gene: TRBJ1-2
V gene: TRBV14
D gene: -

CDR3 DNA: TGTGCCAGCAGCCCCGGGACAGGGAACACCGGGGAGCTGTTTTTT
CDR3 protein: CASSPGTGNTGELFF
clone size: -
J gene: TRBJ2-2
V gene: TRBV7-3
D gene: TRBD1

CDR3 DNA: TGTGCCAGCAGCTTCGCAGGGGGCCTGCGTCAACTGTTTTTT
CDR3 protein: CASSFAGGLRQLFF
clone size: -
J gene: TRBJ1-4
V gene: TRBV7-9
D gene: TRBD1

CDR3 DNA: TGTGCCAGCAGCCTGGGATCTGCCAACTACTATGGCTACACCTTC
CDR3 protein: CASSLGSANYYGYTF
clone size: -
J gene: TRBJ1-2
V gene: TRBV5-4
D gene: -

CDR3 DNA: TGTGCCTGGAGTGTCAATCGCGGGACAGTTTACAATGAGCAGTTCTTC
CDR3 protein: CAWSVNRGTVYNEQFF
clone size: -
J gene: TRBJ2-1
V gene: TRBV30
D gene: -

CDR3 DNA: TGTGCCAGCAGCGTAGGGGAGGTAGGTACTGAAGCTTTCTTT
CDR3 protein: CASSVGEVGTEAFF
clone size: once
J gene: TRBJ1-1
V gene: TRBV9
D gene: -

CDR3 DNA: TGTGCCAGCAGCTTCGACTATGGCTACACCTTC
CDR3 protein: CASSFDYGYTF
clone size: -
J gene: TRBJ1-2
V gene: TRBV5-4
D gene: -

CDR3 DNA: TGCGCCAGTCCCGGGGGGGTAGGCTACACCTTC
CDR3 protein: CASPGGVGYTF
clone size: -
J gene: TRBJ1-2
V gene: TRBV5-1
D gene: -

CDR3 DNA: TGTGCCAGCAGTTCCCCCGCTACAGGGGGGGAAGGCTACACCTTC
CDR3 protein: CASSSPATGGEGYTF
clone size: -
J gene: TRBJ1-2
V gene: TRBV28
D gene: TRBD1

CDR3 DNA: TGCGCCAGCAGCCTTAGCGGTAGCTCCTACAATGAGCAGTTCTTC
CDR3 protein: CASSLSGSSYNEQFF
clone size: -
J gene: TRBJ2-1
V gene: TRBV5-1
D gene: -

CDR3 DNA: TGTGCCAGCAGATCCCAGGCGAACACTGAAGCTTTCTTT
CDR3 protein: CASRSQANTEAFF
clone size: -
J gene: TRBJ1-1
V gene: TRBV2
D gene: -

CDR3 DNA: TGCGCCAGCAGCTTTACAGGGAACCCCACAGATACGCAGTATTTT
CDR3 protein: CASSFTGNPTDTQYF
clone size: -
J gene: TRBJ2-3
V gene: TRBV5-1
D gene: -

CDR3 DNA: TGTGCCAGCAGCCCTATAAACACCGGGGAGCTGTTTTTT
CDR3 protein: CASSPINTGELFF
clone size: -
J gene: TRBJ2-2
V gene: TRBV5-4
D gene: -

CDR3 DNA: TGTGCCAGCAGTTACTCCGGGTGGACCGGGGAGCTGTTTTTT
CDR3 protein: CASSYSGWTGELFF
clone size: -
J gene: TRBJ2-2
V gene: TRBV6-5
D gene: -

CDR3 DNA: TGCGCCAGCAGCCGGGACAGCCCTAGCACAGATACGCAGTATTTT
CDR3 protein: CASSRDSPSTDTQYF
clone size: -
J gene: TRBJ2-3
V gene: TRBV5-1
D gene: TRBD1

CDR3 DNA: TGCGCCAGCAGCTTGGCAGGGGGCCTAAACACTGAAGCTTTCTTT
CDR3 protein: CASSLAGGLNTEAFF
clone size: -
J gene: TRBJ1-1
V gene: TRBV5-1
D gene: TRBD1

CDR3 DNA: TGTGCCAGCAGGCGGAGCGGGACAGGGGATAGGTACGAGCAGTACTTC
CDR3 protein: CASRRSGTGDRYEQYF
clone size: -
J gene: TRBJ2-7
V gene: TRBV27
D gene: TRBD1

CDR3 DNA: TGTGCCAGCACCTGGACAGGGTTTGGGTCTGAAGCTTTCTTT
CDR3 protein: CASTWTGFGSEAFF
clone size: many
J gene: TRBJ1-1
V gene: TRBV6-6
D gene: TRBD1

CDR3 DNA: TGCGCCAGCAGCCGGAGTACGAACACTGAAGCTTTCTTT
CDR3 protein: CASSRSTNTEAFF
clone size: -
J gene: TRBJ1-1
V gene: TRBV5-1
D gene: -

CDR3 DNA: TGTGCCAGCAGTCACGACAGGTCCCTCTATGGCTACACCTTC
CDR3 protein: CASSHDRSLYGYTF
clone size: -
J gene: TRBJ1-2
V gene: TRBV6-5
D gene: -

CDR3 DNA: TGCAGCGCTAAGGGACAAACTAATGAAAAACTGTTTTTT
CDR3 protein: CSAKGQTNEKLFF
clone size: -
J gene: TRBJ1-4
V gene: TRBV29-1
D gene: -